Listed here are 14 T cell receptor beta chains from one sample, sequenced in a study of T cells after yellow fever vaccination. TCRdb reprocessed the 5' RACE reads with MiXCR, giving one entry per CDR3 protein. The sample has approximately 300,000 distinct CDR3 sequences, around 10% seen once. This sample comprised CD4+ T cells sorted from PBMCs, obtained 45 days after the yellow fever booster vaccination. These receptors were taken from a man aged 18 to 30 who received the YFV17D yellow fever vaccine.

V gene TRBV6-1 combines with J gene TRBJ2-7, with D perhaps matching TRBD1 (5 bases). Looked up from germline, CDR1 is MNHNS and CDR2 is SASEGT. This CDR3 is built from 15 residues. Trimming pared 8 bases from V and 0 bases from J, leaving 17 bases between. In nucleotides, the CDR3 is TGTGCCAGCGCTCCCCGAGTCCAGGGCTCCTACGAGCAGTACTTC. It encodes CASAPRVQGSYEQYF.

This sequence joins TRBV5-4 and TRBJ2-1, with 10 bases matching TRBD2. The germline CDR1 and CDR2 sequences are SGHNT and YYREEE (reference sequence). With V trimmed by 2 bases and J by 7 bases, 6 bases remained unmatched. The CDR3 has 15 residues. The CDR3 region has the DNA TGTGCCAGCAGCTTAAGCGGGGGGGCAGAGAATGAGCAGTTCTTC. Translated: CASSLSGGAENEQFF.

This clonotype has at least ten counts. This chain connects TRBV2 to TRBJ2-1; TRBD1 agrees at 10 bases. The CDR3 runs 15 residues. Germline V gene data show CDR1 as SNHLY and CDR2 as FYNNEI. Germline trimming cut 5 bases from V and 6 bases from J; bases unmatched to any gene: 7. DNA of the CDR3: TGTGCCAGCAGTAAGGACAGGGGGGGATTCAATGAGCAGTTCTTC. This encodes CASSKDRGGFNEQFF.

The J gene is TRBJ2-7, the V gene TRBV6-2 or TRBV6-3; 10 nucleotides match TRBD1. The V gene end was trimmed by 6 bases and the J gene end by 2 bases; junction bases not matched to a gene: 4. From germline, CDR1 is MNHEY and CDR2 SVGEGT. The length of the CDR3 is 14 residues. CDR3 nucleotide sequence: TGTGCCAGCAGCGGGACAGGGGTCCCCTACGAGCAGTACTTC. This translates into CASSGTGVPYEQYF.

Ten or more counts support this clonotype. The genes are TRBV20-1 and TRBJ2-5; 14 positions match TRBD2. The CDR3 totals 15 residues. V lost 6 bases and J lost 10; bases outside the gene matches: 13. Germline loops: CDR1 DFQATT, CDR2 SNEGSKA (reference sequence). CDR3: CSAPTSGGVRAGQYF. The CDR3 nucleotides read TGCAGTGCCCCGACTAGCGGGGGGGTGAGGGCCGGCCAGTACTTC.

Many counts were recorded for this clonotype. The rearrangement uses TRBV11-2 and TRBJ1-5; maybe TRBD1 (5 bases). CDR1 is SGHAT, CDR2 FQNNGV, per germline. V lost 3 bases, J lost 2 bases, and 14 bases lay in between. The CDR3 contains 16 residues. CDR3 DNA: TGTGCCAGCAGCTTCTGTGGGGGGATGGGCAATCAGCCCCAGCATTTT. It is translated as CASSFCGGMGNQPQHF.

V and J are TRBV9 and TRBJ2-1; perhaps D is TRBD1 or TRBD2 (5 bases each). Germline V gene sequence: CDR1 SGDLS, CDR2 YYNGEE. Deletions cut 0 bases from V and 0 bases from J, with 13 bases between. This CDR3 has 17 residues. DNA of the CDR3: TGTGCCAGCAGCGTAGGCACCTCGGGGCCCTCCTACAATGAGCAGTTCTTC. This translates into CASSVGTSGPSYNEQFF.

This clonotype was picked up a small number of times. The chain joins TRBV7-2 to TRBJ1-2, with 9 bases lining up with TRBD1. With V trimmed by 4 bases and J by 7 bases, 4 bases remained unmatched. This CDR3 has 13 amino acids. CDR1 SGHTA and CDR2 FQGNSA come from the germline V gene. DNA for the CDR3: TGTGCCAGCAGCTCCCCACAGGGGGCTGGCTACACCTTC. Encoded protein: CASSSPQGAGYTF.

This clonotype has more than one count but fewer than ten. The CDR3: CASSGLTTGSTDTQYF. CDR3 nucleotide sequence: TGTGCCAGCAGCGGCCTAACGACGGGGAGCACAGATACGCAGTATTTT. This chain links TRBV7-2 with TRBJ2-3; a weak D match, TRBD2 (5 bases). This CDR3 spans 16 amino acids. V was pared by 5 bases and J by 0 bases, with 15 bases between. The V gene's germline CDR1 is SGHTA and CDR2 FQGNSA.

The rearrangement links TRBV4-1 to TRBJ1-2; D is ambiguous. Germline CDR1 and CDR2: MGHRA and YSYEKL. The CDR3 loop spans 13 amino acids. The V end lost 4 bases, the J end lost 8 bases, and 14 bases lay between the germline ends. The CDR3: CASSPREDRGYTF. The CDR3 DNA follows: TGCGCCAGCAGCCCCCGCGAGGACCGGGGCTACACCTTC.

The rearrangement links TRBV11-2 to TRBJ1-2; the match to TRBD1 covers 10 bases. Germline trimming cut 3 bases from V and 8 bases from J; bases unmatched to any gene: 6. The V gene's germline CDR1 is SGHAT and CDR2 FQNNGV. This CDR3 is 14 amino acids long. CDR3 in DNA: TGTGCCAGCAGCTTCCCCGGGACAGGGGCGGGCTACACCTTC. Translating gives CASSFPGTGAGYTF.

The V gene is TRBV6-5, the J gene TRBJ1-1; D call uncertain. Germline V gene sequence: CDR1 MNHEY, CDR2 SVGAGI. The germline V and J ends were trimmed by 10 bases and 1 base, with 22 bases remaining between them. This CDR3 spans 16 amino acids. CDR3 DNA sequence: TGTGCCATATTCGTCCGACACGGAAAAGGGAACACTGAAGCTTTCTTT. It yields the protein CAIFVRHGKGNTEAFF.

This clonotype turned up a few times. This chain links TRBV4-2 with TRBJ2-7; D unresolved. Germline V gives CDR1 LGHNA, CDR2 YNFKEQ. Trimming removed 3 bases at V and 4 bases at J, with 13 bases between. The CDR3 sequence is 14 residues long. The CDR3 DNA reads TGTGCCAGCAGCCAGGCCCCGACACAATACGAGCAGTACTTC. It encodes CASSQAPTQYEQYF.

There are a few counts of this clonotype. This chain joins TRBV10-3 and TRBJ2-5; TRBD2 matches at 12 bases. The CDR3 is made up of 15 amino acids. The J segment lost 4 bases and the V segment lost 3 bases, leaving 3 bases of the junction unmatched. Germline V gene data show CDR1 as ENHRY and CDR2 as SYGVKD. The CDR3: CAISEASGGAETQYF. DNA of the CDR3: TGTGCCATCAGTGAAGCTAGCGGGGGGGCAGAGACCCAGTACTTC.